The entry below gives a single T cell receptor (beta chain) sequence along with its context. Its antigen remains unidentified. PCR employed 60 Vbeta and 13 Jbeta primers. The assay was immunoSEQ multiplex PCR, and TCRdb's table has in-frame clones only and misses some. The sample yields 75,000 to 90,000 clones, over 70% seen once. This entry belongs to a study of cytomegalovirus exposure and HLA in healthy donors. Study findings and constraints: Across donors, most TCRs were seen rarely, yet some public ones were widespread.

Sequenced input: PBMCs. The TCR was taken from a male donor in good health and CMV-seropositive.

The CDR3 region is CASRSDIEEAFF. For the CDR3, the DNA is TGTGCCAGCAGATCGGACATCGAAGAAGCTTTCTTT. The V and J genes are TRBV28 and TRBJ1-1, with a weak D call TRBD1 (5 bases). CDR3 length: 12 residues. Per germline, CDR1 MDHEN and CDR2 SYDVKM. With 6 bases removed from V and 8 bases from J, the gap between germline ends came to 13 bases.